These T cell receptor beta chains were read from a single sample in a study of cytomegalovirus exposure and HLA in healthy donors. The data were produced by immunoSEQ multiplex PCR, yet TCRdb's version contains in-frame clones alone and is incomplete. The repertoire holds approximately 260,000 clones, about 90% seen once, with over 0.95% in the top ten. What was sequenced was PBMCs. These receptors were collected from a woman aged 30 to 39 in good health and CMV-seropositive. CDR3s include the opening cysteine and the closing phenylalanine or tryptophan. Each record gives: CDR3 protein, CDR3 DNA, clone size, V gene, J gene, D gene. D genes are given only for firm matches. Rows give clone size only sometimes, using once, few, many, or a class for an expanded clone.

CDR3: CASSFSQTNTEAFF
DNA: TGCGCCAGCAGCTTCTCACAGACGAACACTGAAGCTTTCTTT
size: -
V: TRBV5-1
J: TRBJ1-1
D: -

CDR3: CASSFGLINEQFF
DNA: TGTGCCAGCAGCTTTGGACTCATCAATGAGCAGTTCTTC
size: -
V: TRBV11-2
J: TRBJ2-1
D: -

CDR3: CASTDSGSYEQYF
DNA: TGTGCCAGCACCGACAGTGGTAGCTACGAGCAGTACTTC
size: -
V: TRBV6-5
J: TRBJ2-7
D: -

CDR3: CASSEADRGRRRTSTDTQYF
DNA: TGTGCCAGCAGTGAAGCCGACAGGGGCCGGCGGAGAACTAGCACAGATACGCAGTATTTT
size: -
V: TRBV6-1
J: TRBJ2-3
D: TRBD1

CDR3: CASSLRTGQETQYF
DNA: TGCGCCAGCAGCTTAAGGACAGGGCAAGAGACCCAGTACTTC
size: -
V: TRBV5-1
J: TRBJ2-5
D: TRBD1

CDR3: CAAGLAAYEQYF
DNA: TGTGCCGCGGGACTAGCGGCTTACGAGCAGTACTTC
size: once
V: TRBV30
J: TRBJ2-7
D: TRBD2

CDR3: CASSPVDSSGNTIYF
DNA: TGTGCCAGCAGTCCAGTGGACAGCTCTGGAAACACCATATATTTT
size: -
V: TRBV28
J: TRBJ1-3
D: -

CDR3: CASSQDAEGAKNIQYF
DNA: TGTGCCAGCAGCCAAGATGCGGAGGGGGCCAAAAACATTCAGTACTTC
size: few
V: TRBV4-2
J: TRBJ2-4
D: -

CDR3: CASSSGTGTTGELFF
DNA: TGTGCCAGCAGCTCCGGGACAGGCACCACCGGGGAGCTGTTTTTT
size: -
V: TRBV5-4
J: TRBJ2-2
D: TRBD1

CDR3: CASSPGTGPLKPQHF
DNA: TGTGCCAGCAGCCCCGGGACAGGGCCCTTGAAGCCCCAGCATTTT
size: -
V: TRBV6-5
J: TRBJ1-5
D: TRBD1

CDR3: CASSQGLAGPDTQYF
DNA: TGTGCCAGCAGCCAAGGTCTAGCGGGACCGGATACGCAGTATTTT
size: -
V: TRBV4-2
J: TRBJ2-3
D: TRBD2

CDR3: CASSAASGSGEQFF
DNA: TGTGCCAGCAGCGCGGCTAGCGGGTCTGGGGAGCAGTTCTTC
size: -
V: TRBV9
J: TRBJ2-1
D: TRBD2

CDR3: CSASGQVAGYTF
DNA: TGCAGCGCCTCGGGACAGGTCGCTGGCTACACCTTC
size: -
V: TRBV29-1
J: TRBJ1-2
D: TRBD1

CDR3: CASSPRANHTQYF
DNA: TGCGCCAGCAGTCCAAGAGCAAACCATACGCAGTATTTT
size: -
V: TRBV4-1
J: TRBJ2-3
D: -

CDR3: CASSPPGLAVDEQYF
DNA: TGTGCCAGCTCACCACCGGGACTAGCGGTCGACGAGCAGTACTTC
size: -
V: TRBV18
J: TRBJ2-7
D: TRBD2

CDR3: CASSLSRWTPQHF
DNA: TGTGCCAGCAGTTTATCGCGATGGACTCCCCAGCATTTT
size: -
V: TRBV27
J: TRBJ1-5
D: -

CDR3: CASSLGWQATNEKLFF
DNA: TGCGCCAGCAGCTTGGGCTGGCAGGCAACTAATGAAAAACTGTTTTTT
size: -
V: TRBV5-1
J: TRBJ1-4
D: -

CDR3: CASSGGVGLGYDTQYF
DNA: TGCGCCAGCAGCGGTGGGGTAGGACTAGGATATGATACGCAGTATTTT
size: -
V: TRBV5-1
J: TRBJ2-3
D: TRBD2

CDR3: CTSSHVLIAGEGKGEQFF
DNA: TGCACCAGCAGCCACGTTTTAATAGCGGGAGAGGGTAAGGGTGAGCAGTTCTTC
size: -
V: TRBV1
J: TRBJ2-1
D: -

CDR3: CASSQDGSMASGGDTQYF
DNA: TGCGCCAGCAGCCAAGACGGATCTATGGCTAGCGGGGGGGATACGCAGTATTTT
size: -
V: TRBV4-1
J: TRBJ2-3
D: TRBD2

CDR3: CASRRTPGNTIYF
DNA: TGTGCCAGCAGACGGACACCGGGAAACACCATATATTTT
size: once
V: TRBV6-5
J: TRBJ1-3
D: -

CDR3: CASSAAKEIYYGYTF
DNA: TGTGCCAGCAGTGCGGCTAAGGAGATTTACTATGGCTACACCTTC
size: -
V: TRBV27
J: TRBJ1-2
D: -

CDR3: CASRGRDRGHTGELFF
DNA: TGTGCCAGTAGGGGTAGAGACAGGGGGCACACCGGGGAGCTGTTTTTT
size: -
V: TRBV19
J: TRBJ2-2
D: TRBD1

CDR3: CASSPGGARGYTF
DNA: TGTGCCAGCAGCCCGGGGGGCGCGCGGGGCTACACCTTC
size: -
V: TRBV5-6
J: TRBJ1-2
D: -

CDR3: CSARGSEETQYF
DNA: TGCAGCGCCCGAGGTTCCGAAGAGACCCAGTACTTC
size: -
V: TRBV29-1
J: TRBJ2-5
D: -

CDR3: CASSPAGDEQYF
DNA: TGTGCCAGCAGCCCCGCAGGGGACGAGCAGTACTTC
size: -
V: TRBV11-1
J: TRBJ2-7
D: -

CDR3: CASSLGRVTEAFF
DNA: TGTGCCAGCAGCTTAGGGAGGGTAACTGAAGCTTTCTTT
size: -
V: TRBV7-2
J: TRBJ1-1
D: -

CDR3: CASSISRGAYEQYF
DNA: TGTGCCAGTAGTATATCTCGGGGAGCCTACGAGCAGTACTTC
size: -
V: TRBV19
J: TRBJ2-7
D: -

CDR3: CASNIDRGTEAFF
DNA: TGTGCCAGCAATATAGACAGGGGGACGGAGGCTTTCTTT
size: -
V: TRBV9
J: TRBJ1-1
D: TRBD1

CDR3: CASSSRTSGYEQYF
DNA: TGTGCCAGCAGTTCCCGGACTAGCGGCTACGAGCAGTACTTC
size: -
V: TRBV28
J: TRBJ2-7
D: TRBD2

CDR3: CASSFLATGELFF
DNA: TGTGCCAGCAGTTTCTTAGCGACCGGGGAGCTGTTTTTT
size: once
V: TRBV27
J: TRBJ2-2
D: -

CDR3: CASKGGLDRGHEQYF
DNA: TGCGCCAGCAAGGGGGGGCTGGACAGGGGCCACGAGCAGTACTTC
size: -
V: TRBV10-2
J: TRBJ2-7
D: TRBD1

CDR3: CADPACHTGRVFTEAFF
DNA: TGTGCCGACCCTGCCTGCCATACAGGGAGGGTTTTCACTGAAGCTTTCTTT
size: once
V: TRBV27
J: TRBJ1-1
D: -

CDR3: CAIEGRDNNEQFF
DNA: TGTGCCATCGAAGGTCGGGACAACAATGAGCAGTTCTTC
size: many
V: TRBV2
J: TRBJ2-1
D: -

CDR3: CASSGRGSFTGELFF
DNA: TGTGCCAGCAGTGGCAGGGGGAGCTTCACCGGGGAGCTGTTTTTT
size: -
V: TRBV6-1
J: TRBJ2-2
D: TRBD1

CDR3: CASRSSGNYEQYF
DNA: TGTGCCAGCCGCTCTAGCGGCAACTACGAGCAGTACTTC
size: -
V: TRBV27
J: TRBJ2-7
D: TRBD2

CDR3: CSVQPGTSNTGELFF
DNA: TGCAGCGTTCAGCCGGGGACTTCGAACACCGGGGAGCTGTTTTTT
size: -
V: TRBV29-1
J: TRBJ2-2
D: -

CDR3: CASSQGGTDTQYF
DNA: TGTGCCAGCAGCCAGGGAGGGACAGATACGCAGTATTTT
size: -
V: TRBV7-3
J: TRBJ2-3
D: TRBD2

CDR3: CATVTETNYGYTF
DNA: TGTGCCACCGTGACAGAGACGAACTATGGCTACACCTTC
size: -
V: TRBV6-1
J: TRBJ1-2
D: -

CDR3: CASSLGTGIAATYEQYF
DNA: TGCGCCAGCAGCTTGGGGACAGGGATAGCGGCAACCTACGAGCAGTACTTC
size: few
V: TRBV5-1
J: TRBJ2-7
D: TRBD1

CDR3: CASSLVGLGEETQYF
DNA: TGTGCTAGCAGCTTAGTGGGACTAGGGGAAGAGACCCAGTACTTC
size: -
V: TRBV7-7
J: TRBJ2-5
D: TRBD2

CDR3: CASSLTPDEYTEAFF
DNA: TGTGCCAGCAGCCTGACACCAGATGAGTACACTGAAGCTTTCTTT
size: -
V: TRBV5-6
J: TRBJ1-1
D: -

CDR3: CASSLVGSGSYEQYF
DNA: TGCGCCAGCAGCTTGGTGGGTAGCGGGAGCTACGAGCAGTACTTC
size: once
V: TRBV5-1
J: TRBJ2-7
D: TRBD2